The rows below give T cell receptor beta chains drawn from one sample of a study of blood T cell repertoires in COVID-19. TCRdb's table, derived via immunoSEQ multiplex PCR, lists solely in-frame clones and lacks some. Of about 130,000 clones in the sample, approximately 80% were seen once. Sequencing was carried out using PBMCs or T cells enriched from blood (not recorded which). The receptor set was obtained from a man over 45 who had recovered from COVID-19. The CDR3 runs from the conserved cysteine through the conserved F or W. The D gene is left open where the match is weak. Clone size is stated in some rows and not others, as once, few, many or a class when expanded.

d_call: NA
v_call: TRBV5-1
j_call: TRBJ1-5
clone_size: few
cdr3_nt: TGCGCCAGCAGCCCCGGACAGCCCAATCAGCCCCAGCATTTT
cdr3_aa: CASSPGQPNQPQHF

d_call: NA
v_call: TRBV2
j_call: TRBJ1-5
clone_size: once
cdr3_nt: TGTGCCAGCAGTCCGGGAACAAATAGCAATCAGCCCCAGCATTTT
cdr3_aa: CASSPGTNSNQPQHF

d_call: NA
v_call: TRBV2
j_call: TRBJ1-3
clone_size: once
cdr3_nt: TGTGCCAGCAGCGATGCAGCGGACACCATATATTTT
cdr3_aa: CASSDAADTIYF

d_call: NA
v_call: TRBV30
j_call: TRBJ1-2
clone_size: NA
cdr3_nt: TGTGCCTGGAGTGCGGGGGTTCATGGCTACACCTTC
cdr3_aa: CAWSAGVHGYTF

d_call: NA
v_call: TRBV7-2
j_call: TRBJ1-3
clone_size: NA
cdr3_nt: TGTGCCAGCAGCTTAGTCCGGGACACCATATATTTT
cdr3_aa: CASSLVRDTIYF

d_call: NA
v_call: TRBV5-1
j_call: TRBJ2-3
clone_size: NA
cdr3_nt: TGCGCCAGCAGCTTGGCGGGGGGCGGCACAGATACGCAGTATTTT
cdr3_aa: CASSLAGGGTDTQYF

d_call: NA
v_call: TRBV6-1
j_call: TRBJ1-1
clone_size: NA
cdr3_nt: TGTGCCAGCAGTGAGTTAGTCGCGGGAAAGACTGAAGCTTTCTTT
cdr3_aa: CASSELVAGKTEAFF

d_call: NA
v_call: TRBV21-1
j_call: TRBJ1-1
clone_size: NA
cdr3_nt: TGTGCCAGCCTCGATGGGGGAGGAGGGACTGAAGCTTTCTTT
cdr3_aa: CASLDGGGGTEAFF

d_call: NA
v_call: TRBV3-1/TRBV3-2
j_call: TRBJ2-3
clone_size: NA
cdr3_nt: TGTGCCAGCAGCCAAGGCCCCGATGAGAGAAATACGCAGTATTTT
cdr3_aa: CASSQGPDERNTQYF

d_call: TRBD1
v_call: TRBV9
j_call: TRBJ1-4
clone_size: NA
cdr3_nt: TGTGCCAGCAGCGTAGGACAGGGGGCGGCTAATGAAAAACTGTTTTTT
cdr3_aa: CASSVGQGAANEKLFF

d_call: NA
v_call: TRBV29-1
j_call: TRBJ1-3
clone_size: NA
cdr3_nt: TGCAGCGTTGGATCGGGGGTCTCTGGAAACACCATATATTTT
cdr3_aa: CSVGSGVSGNTIYF

d_call: NA
v_call: TRBV5-1
j_call: TRBJ2-7
clone_size: NA
cdr3_nt: TGCGCCAGCAGCCCGAGGCCCGGGGCCTACGAGCAGTACTTC
cdr3_aa: CASSPRPGAYEQYF

d_call: NA
v_call: TRBV19
j_call: TRBJ1-1
clone_size: NA
cdr3_nt: TGTGCCAGTAGGTTTCTGCGAGGGAACACTGAAGCTTTCTTT
cdr3_aa: CASRFLRGNTEAFF

d_call: TRBD1
v_call: TRBV5-1
j_call: TRBJ1-2
clone_size: NA
cdr3_nt: TGCGCCAGCAGCCCGGGACAGGAGCATGGCTACACCTTC
cdr3_aa: CASSPGQEHGYTF

d_call: TRBD2
v_call: TRBV2
j_call: TRBJ2-7
clone_size: NA
cdr3_nt: TGTGCCAGCAGTGAACCACTGGGACTAGCGGGGGGCTCCCTATACGAGCAGTACTTC
cdr3_aa: CASSEPLGLAGGSLYEQYF

d_call: NA
v_call: TRBV20-1
j_call: TRBJ2-1
clone_size: many
cdr3_nt: TGCAGTGCTAGTGGCCAGGATTCCTACAATGAGCAGTTCTTC
cdr3_aa: CSASGQDSYNEQFF

d_call: TRBD1
v_call: TRBV6-2/TRBV6-3
j_call: TRBJ1-3
clone_size: NA
cdr3_nt: TGTGCCAGCAGTTACTCCGACAGGGTGCCTGGAAACACCATATATTTT
cdr3_aa: CASSYSDRVPGNTIYF

d_call: TRBD1
v_call: TRBV7-2
j_call: TRBJ1-1
clone_size: NA
cdr3_nt: TGTGCCAGCAGCTCAAATTCAGGGGGCAGGGCTGAAGCTTTCTTT
cdr3_aa: CASSSNSGGRAEAFF

d_call: TRBD1
v_call: TRBV13
j_call: TRBJ1-3
clone_size: NA
cdr3_nt: TGTGCCAGCAGCTTAGGCTACAGGGGCGCCGTAAACACCATATATTTT
cdr3_aa: CASSLGYRGAVNTIYF

d_call: TRBD1
v_call: TRBV10-3
j_call: TRBJ1-1
clone_size: NA
cdr3_nt: TGTGCCATCAGGGGCACAGGGGGGAAAACTGAAGCTTTCTTT
cdr3_aa: CAIRGTGGKTEAFF

d_call: TRBD2
v_call: TRBV6-8
j_call: TRBJ2-1
clone_size: few
cdr3_nt: TGTGCCAGCAGTTCCTCCCAGCTAGCGGGGCCCTACAATGAGCAGTTCTTC
cdr3_aa: CASSSSQLAGPYNEQFF

d_call: TRBD1
v_call: TRBV5-1
j_call: TRBJ1-2
clone_size: NA
cdr3_nt: TGCGCCAGCAGCTTAGACACGGGACAGGGCTATGGCTACACCTTC
cdr3_aa: CASSLDTGQGYGYTF

d_call: NA
v_call: TRBV2
j_call: TRBJ2-1
clone_size: NA
cdr3_nt: TGTGCCAGCAGTGAAGTTTTGCGGGGGCTATACAATGAGCAGTTCTTC
cdr3_aa: CASSEVLRGLYNEQFF